The sequence of this T cell receptor beta chain was determined in a study of cytomegalovirus exposure and HLA in healthy donors. Study-level findings and limits: Researchers reported from a later analysis that most CMV-associated TCR beta chains appeared HLA-restricted.

Germline lookup yields CDR1 SNHLY and CDR2 FYNNEI. The CDR3 totals 16 residues. Trimming stripped 6 bases from V and 0 bases from J, with 15 bases between. About this clone: Its matching antigen is unknown.

The PCR made use of 60 Vbeta and 13 Jbeta primers. The protocol was immunoSEQ multiplex PCR, while the TCRdb copy is restricted to in-frame clones and leaves out a portion. The table has approximately 130,000 clones, more than 70% seen once. The gene calls are TRBV2 and TRBJ1-3, with TRBD1 as a possible D gene (6 bases). The receptor's source is a woman in her thirties in good health and CMV-seropositive. The sequencing sample was made of PBMCs. CDR3 region: CASRPRGAGSGNTIYF. CDR3 nucleotide sequence: TGTGCCAGCAGACCCCGGGGGGCAGGCTCTGGAAACACCATATATTTT.